The present T cell receptor (beta chain) was sequenced within a study of blood T cell repertoires in COVID-19. At the level of the study: The United States, Italy and Spain supplied acute and convalescent COVID-19 samples. Sources were T cells, B-cell-depleted T cells, or PBMCs; the material itself was cDNA or gDNA.

Only a few counts were recorded for this clone. Trimming left V 3 bases short and J 0 bases short, with 12 bases between. The CDR3 totals 15 residues. Germline V CDR1 and CDR2: DFQATT, SNEGSKA (reference sequence). Clones were read by immunoSEQ multiplex PCR, and TCRdb kept only the in-frame ones, dropping some. The table has 190,000 or so clones, around 81% seen once; the top ten hold approximately 0.97%. The sample comprised peripheral blood. The clonotype originates from a man aged 55 to 70 with COVID-19, enrolled during active disease. The gene calls are TRBV20-1 and TRBJ1-3; D is ambiguous. The CDR3 nucleotides are TGCAGTGCTAGTGAAGTGTGGAGCTCTGGAAACACCATATATTTT. It specifies CSASEVWSSGNTIYF.